What follows are 9 T cell receptor beta chains derived from one specimen sequenced in a study of beta chain features in type 1 diabetes. Study conclusions and caveats: TCRB CDR3s were moderately but significantly shorter in Type 1 diabetes patients in all four CD4+ subsets.

These receptors' antigens are unknown. Expressed TCRB transcripts were sequenced because the entire RNA isolate underwent reverse transcription. TCRdb's table, derived via immunoSEQ multiplex PCR, lists solely in-frame clones and lacks some. The repertoire holds around 250,000 clones, less than 30% seen once, with over 0.01% in the top ten. The sequenced sample was naive CD4+ T cells from blood. The receptor set was obtained from a woman in her 30s with type 1 diabetes.

The chain couples TRBV13 to TRBJ1-1; D not certain. V lost 6 bases and J lost 1, with 9 bases in between. The CDR3 covers 13 residues. The germline V gene encodes CDR1 PRHDT and CDR2 FYEKMQ (reference sequence). CDR3: CASRLPGNTEAFF. CDR3 nucleotide sequence: TGTGCCAGCAGACTTCCAGGGAACACTGAAGCTTTCTTT.

This chain links TRBV15 with TRBJ1-1; possible D gene TRBD1, 6 bases. The CDR3 extends over 17 amino acids. Trimming left V 1 base short and J 4 bases short, with 19 bases between. Germline V gene sequence: CDR1 LNHNV, CDR2 YYDKDF (reference sequence). The CDR3 reads CATSRVLGRGRFTEAFF. The CDR3 bases are TGTGCCACCAGCAGAGTGTTGGGCAGGGGTCGTTTCACTGAAGCTTTCTTT. Combining the CDR3 with reference TRBV15 and TRBJ1-1 gives the whole variable domain DAMVIQNPRYQVTQFGKPVTLSCSQTLNHNVMYWYQQKSSQAPKLLFHYYDKDFNNEADTPDNFQSRRPNTSFCFLDIRSPGLGDTAMYLCATSRVLGRGRFTEAFFGQGTRLTVV.

The gene calls are TRBV7-9 and TRBJ1-1; 8 bases agree with TRBD1. V shed 1 base, J shed 5 bases, and the junction held 6 bases outside the gene matches. Germline V gene lookup returns CDR1 SEHNR and CDR2 FQNEAQ (reference sequence). This CDR3 is 15 amino acids long. The CDR3 region has the DNA TGTGCCAGCAGCTTAGGCGGACAGGGATCGACTGAAGCTTTCTTT. Its translation: CASSLGGQGSTEAFF.

The chain employs TRBV11-2 and TRBJ2-3; 8 bases map to TRBD2. Trimming at V came to 2 bases and at J to 0 bases, leaving 4 bases not matched to a gene. Germline assignment: CDR1 SGHAT and CDR2 FQNNGV. The CDR3 has 16 amino acids. CDR3 in amino acids: CASSLLSGISTDTQYF. CDR3 coding DNA: TGTGCCAGCAGCTTACTTAGCGGGATTAGCACAGATACGCAGTATTTT.

This clone was found a few times. The chain combines TRBV18 with TRBJ1-2, with D perhaps matching TRBD1 (5 bases). Deletions cut 0 bases from V and 0 bases from J, with 11 bases between. Germline V gives CDR1 KGHSH, CDR2 LQKENI. The CDR3 contains 16 residues. The CDR3 nucleotides are TGTGCCAGCTCACCACCCTCCGGGGGGTCTAACTATGGCTACACCTTC. As protein: CASSPPSGGSNYGYTF.

This clone was picked up a small number of times. The V gene is TRBV30, the J gene TRBJ2-5, with TRBD1 matching over 7 bases. Trimming took 0 bases from V and 1 from J; bases not matched to a gene: 2. Germline V gene sequence: CDR1 GTSNPN, CDR2 SVGIG (reference sequence). The CDR3 sequence is 14 residues long. CDR3 sequence reads: CAWSVGGGQETQYF. As DNA, the CDR3 is TGTGCCTGGAGTGTAGGGGGCGGCCAAGAGACCCAGTACTTC.

The chain is built from TRBV6-5 and TRBJ2-7; 9 bases are a match to TRBD1. This CDR3 has 15 amino acids. V shed 0 bases and J 6 bases; nucleotides not matched to a gene: 6. Germline CDR1 is MNHEY and CDR2 is SVGAGI. In nucleotides, the CDR3 is TGTGCCAGCAGTTACTCGAACAGGGGGCATTTCGAGCAGTACTTC. Translating gives CASSYSNRGHFEQYF.

In this sample, this clone turned up a few times. The CDR3 DNA follows: TGCAGCGTGCAACCGGGACTAGCGGGAAGGAATGAGCAGTTCTTC. It codes for CSVQPGLAGRNEQFF. V and J are TRBV29-1 and TRBJ2-1, with 13 bases identical to TRBD2. Germline V gives CDR1 SQVTM, CDR2 ANQGSEA. J lost 7 bases, V lost 6 bases, and 9 bases had no gene match. This CDR3 contains 15 residues.

This clone showed up just a few times. V gene TRBV5-1 combines with J gene TRBJ1-1; no reliable D call. This CDR3 region has 14 residues. In germline, CDR1 is SGHRS, CDR2 YFSETQ. Between the trimmed V and J ends, which lost 4 bases and 2 bases, there was a span of 12 bases. The CDR3 sequence: CASSQTPTNTEAFF. As DNA, the CDR3 is TGCGCCAGCAGCCAGACGCCGACTAACACTGAAGCTTTCTTT. The full variable domain, in which reference TRBV5-1 and TRBJ1-1 provide the parts outside the CDR3, is KAGVTQTPRYLIKTRGQQVTLSCSPISGHRSVSWYQQTPGQGLQFLFEYFSETQRNKGNFPGRFSGRQFSNSRSEMNVSTLELGDSALYLCASSQTPTNTEAFFGQGTRLTVV.